This note documents a single T cell receptor beta chain sequence. Its antigen is unidentified. Clones were sequenced by immunoSEQ multiplex PCR, and TCRdb holds only the in-frame ones, with some missing. This sample carries approximately 150,000 clones, roughly 91% of them seen once, and the ten largest clones take 4% to 5.5%. The germline V gene encodes CDR1 SGHDT and CDR2 YYEEEE. The V end lost 2 bases, the J end lost 6 bases, and 14 bases lay between the germline ends. The CDR3 consists of 14 residues. The data belong to a study of T cell responses to AZD1222 COVID-19 vaccine. The study's findings and limits: Vaccine-associated CD4 TCRs spanned spike, dominant at 160-218 and 743-854. Females made up more of the donors, who were largely white British, and clonal diversity may have come out too low. Reportedly, nearly half of unique spike TCRs recognized epitopes outside B.1.351/B.1.1.7 mutations.

The receptor comes from an adult in good health. This chain joins TRBV5-6 and TRBJ1-2, with D hard to call. This sample comprised peripheral blood, obtained on day 0 of AZD1222 vaccination. In DNA form, the CDR3 reads TGTGCCAGCAGCTTAGTTCCAGCTCAGGATGGCTACACCTTC. It codes for CASSLVPAQDGYTF.